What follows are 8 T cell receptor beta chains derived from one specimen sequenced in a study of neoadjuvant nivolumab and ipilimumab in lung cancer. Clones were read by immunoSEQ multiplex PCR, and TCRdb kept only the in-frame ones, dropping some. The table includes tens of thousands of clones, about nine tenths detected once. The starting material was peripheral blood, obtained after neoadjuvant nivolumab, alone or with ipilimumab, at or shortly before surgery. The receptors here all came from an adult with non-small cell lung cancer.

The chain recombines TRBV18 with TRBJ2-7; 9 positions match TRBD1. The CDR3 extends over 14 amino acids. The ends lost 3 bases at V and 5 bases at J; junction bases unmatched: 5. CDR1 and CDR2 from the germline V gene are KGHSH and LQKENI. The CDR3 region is CASSPTGGINEQYF. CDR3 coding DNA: TGTGCCAGCTCACCGACAGGGGGAATCAACGAGCAGTACTTC. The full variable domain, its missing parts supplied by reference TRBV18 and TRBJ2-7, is NAGVMQNPRHLVRRRGQEARLRCSPMKGHSHVYWYRQLPEEGLKFMVYLQKENIIDESGMPKERFSAEFPKEGPSILRIQQVVRGDSAAYFCASSPTGGINEQYFGPGTRLTVT.

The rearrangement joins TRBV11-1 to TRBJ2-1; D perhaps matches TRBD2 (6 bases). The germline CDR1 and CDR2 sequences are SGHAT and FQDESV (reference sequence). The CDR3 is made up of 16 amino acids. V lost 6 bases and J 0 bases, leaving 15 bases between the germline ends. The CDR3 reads CASRAGRGSSYNEQFF. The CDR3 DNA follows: TGTGCCAGCAGGGCCGGACGGGGGAGCTCCTACAATGAGCAGTTCTTC. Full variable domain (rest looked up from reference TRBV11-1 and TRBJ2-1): EAEVAQSPRYKITEKSQAVAFWCDPISGHATLYWYRQILGQGPELLVQFQDESVVDDSQLPKDRFSAERLKGVDSTLKIQPAELGDSAMYLCASRAGRGSSYNEQFFGPGTRLTVL.

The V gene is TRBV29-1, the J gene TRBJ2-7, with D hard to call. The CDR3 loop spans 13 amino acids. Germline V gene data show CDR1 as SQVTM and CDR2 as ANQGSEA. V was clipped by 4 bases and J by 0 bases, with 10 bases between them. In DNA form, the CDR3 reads TGCAGCGTTGGGCTCGGTAGCTCCTACGAGCAGTACTTC. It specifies CSVGLGSSYEQYF.

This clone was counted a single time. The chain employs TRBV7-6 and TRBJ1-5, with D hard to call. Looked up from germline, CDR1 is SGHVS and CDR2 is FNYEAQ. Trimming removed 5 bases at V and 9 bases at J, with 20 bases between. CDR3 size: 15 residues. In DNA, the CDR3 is TGTGCCAGCAGCCCCTATCGTTCTTTTAATTCGCCCCAGCATTTT. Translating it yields CASSPYRSFNSPQHF.

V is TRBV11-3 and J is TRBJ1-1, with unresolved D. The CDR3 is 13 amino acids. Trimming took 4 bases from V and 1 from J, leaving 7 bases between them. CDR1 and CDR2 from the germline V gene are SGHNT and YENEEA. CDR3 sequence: CASSSSGNTEAFF. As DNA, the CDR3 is TGTGCCAGCAGCTCCTCAGGGAACACTGAAGCTTTCTTT.

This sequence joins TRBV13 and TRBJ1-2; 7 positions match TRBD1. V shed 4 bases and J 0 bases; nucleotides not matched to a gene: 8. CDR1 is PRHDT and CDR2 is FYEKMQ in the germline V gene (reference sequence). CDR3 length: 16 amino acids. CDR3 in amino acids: CASSSTVGGPNYGYTF. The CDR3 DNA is TGTGCCAGCAGCTCCACCGTAGGGGGCCCTAACTATGGCTACACCTTC.

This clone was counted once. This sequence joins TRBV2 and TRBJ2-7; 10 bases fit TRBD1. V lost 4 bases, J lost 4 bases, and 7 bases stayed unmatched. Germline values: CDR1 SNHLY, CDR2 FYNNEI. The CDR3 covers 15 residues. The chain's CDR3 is CASSAMTGGWYEQYF. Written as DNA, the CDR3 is TGTGCCAGCAGTGCGATGACAGGGGGCTGGTACGAGCAGTACTTC.

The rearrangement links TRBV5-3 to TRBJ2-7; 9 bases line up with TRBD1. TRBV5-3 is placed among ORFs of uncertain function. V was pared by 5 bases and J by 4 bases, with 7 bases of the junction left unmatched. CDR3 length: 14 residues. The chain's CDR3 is CARRRRTGAYEQYF. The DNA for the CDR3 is TGTGCCAGAAGAAGGAGGACAGGGGCTTACGAGCAGTACTTC.